This TCR beta chain was sequenced during a study of cytomegalovirus exposure and HLA in healthy donors. Overall study results and limits: Clusters of TCRs from the first cohort tended to co-occur in the 130 or so validation repertoires (as a later analysis found). Rarity marked most TCR sequences, yet some public TCRs occurred in many donors.

Turning to this clone: The antigen is undetermined.

Method: immunoSEQ multiplex PCR; TCRdb's copy keeps in-frame clones and lacks some. The sample records about 88,000 clones, roughly 84% being singletons. V was pared by 2 bases and J by 0 bases, with 14 bases between. CDR1 is GTSNPN, CDR2 SVGIG, per germline (reference sequence). The CDR3 runs to 17 residues. The rearrangement links TRBV30 to TRBJ1-6; no clear D. The sample taken for sequencing was PBMCs. The origin of this receptor is a woman aged 18-29 years in good health and CMV-seropositive. CDR3 amino acids: CAWSWLVRSSYNSPLHF. The CDR3, as DNA: TGTGCCTGGAGTTGGCTAGTAAGAAGCTCCTATAATTCACCCCTCCACTTT.